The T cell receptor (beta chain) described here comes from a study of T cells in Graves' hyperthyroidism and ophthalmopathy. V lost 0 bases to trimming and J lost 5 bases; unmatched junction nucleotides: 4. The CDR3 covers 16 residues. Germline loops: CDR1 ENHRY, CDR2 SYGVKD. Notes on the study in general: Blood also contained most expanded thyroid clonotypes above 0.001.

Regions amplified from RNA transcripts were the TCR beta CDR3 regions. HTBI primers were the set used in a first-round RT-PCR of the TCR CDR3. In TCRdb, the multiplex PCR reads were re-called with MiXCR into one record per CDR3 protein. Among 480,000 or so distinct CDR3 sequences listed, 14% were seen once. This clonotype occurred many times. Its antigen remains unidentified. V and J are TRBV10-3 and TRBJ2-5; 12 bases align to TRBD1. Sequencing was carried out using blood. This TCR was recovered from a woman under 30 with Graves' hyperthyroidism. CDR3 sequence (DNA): TGTGCCATCAGTGAGTCCGGGACAGGGGGCCTTGAGACCCAGTACTTC. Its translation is CAISESGTGGLETQYF.